Listed here are 17 T cell receptor beta chains from one sample, sequenced in a study of cytomegalovirus exposure and HLA in healthy donors. The PCR ran on 60 Vbeta and 13 Jbeta primers. Measured with immunoSEQ multiplex PCR; TCRdb has only the in-frame clones, and not every one. In total, the table holds under 200,000 clones. The sequenced sample consisted of PBMCs. The source is a woman younger than 30 in good health and CMV-seropositive.

On this clone: One junction end disagrees with the germline gene, perhaps due to a read error. The gene calls are TRBV4-1 and TRBJ2-7, with D unresolved. This CDR3 is built from 14 residues. Germline V gene data show CDR1 as MGHRA and CDR2 as YSYEKL. The CDR3: CASSLERDWVKLNF. The DNA of the CDR3 is TGCGCCAGCAGCCTAGAAAGAGACTGGGTTAAGCTAAACTTC.

The chain is built from TRBV5-6 and TRBJ2-1; D is unresolved. The CDR3 contains 13 residues. Deletions cut 3 bases from V and 4 bases from J, with 8 bases between. CDR1 is SGHDT, CDR2 YYEEEE, per germline. CDR3 residues: CASSSPFYNEQFF. CDR3 DNA sequence: TGTGCCAGCAGCTCCCCTTTTTACAATGAGCAGTTCTTC. Together with reference TRBV5-6 and TRBJ2-1, the CDR3 gives the full variable domain: DAGVTQSPTHLIKTRGQQVTLRCSPKSGHDTVSWYQQALGQGPQFIFQYYEEEERQRGNFPDRFSGHQFPNYSSELNVNALLLGDSALYLCASSSPFYNEQFFGPGTRLTVL.

The gene calls are TRBV13 and TRBJ2-1, with D possibly matching TRBD2 (5 bases). V lost 5 bases and J 0 bases, leaving 20 bases between the germline ends. The germline V gene encodes CDR1 PRHDT and CDR2 FYEKMQ (reference sequence). The CDR3 has 18 residues. The DNA for the CDR3 is TGTGCCAGCAGCCCAGTCCGTCTTAGCGAACCCTCCTACAATGAGCAGTTCTTC. Its translation is CASSPVRLSEPSYNEQFF.

The CDR3 reads CASSPMRGGSDHYEQFF. Written as DNA, the CDR3 is TGCGCCAGCAGCCCAATGAGGGGGGGGTCCGATCACTATGAGCAGTTCTTC. The genes are TRBV4-1 and TRBJ2-1; D possibly corresponds to TRBD2 (7 bases). In germline, CDR1 is MGHRA, CDR2 YSYEKL. There are 17 residues in the CDR3. With 4 bases removed from V and 8 bases from J, the gap between germline ends came to 24 bases.

V and J are TRBV5-1 and TRBJ2-5, with 9 positions matching TRBD2. With V trimmed by 4 bases and J by 4 bases, 5 bases remained unmatched. This CDR3 is 14 amino acids long. Germline V CDR1 and CDR2: SGHRS, YFSETQ. The CDR3 nucleotides are TGCGCCAGCAGCCTCCTAGCGGGGAGAGAGACCCAGTACTTC. It is translated as CASSLLAGRETQYF.

The chain combines TRBV30 with TRBJ1-5; D gene unclear. The V gene lost 2 bases and the J gene lost 2 bases, with 7 bases spanning the gap. This CDR3 is built from 13 residues. The germline V gene encodes CDR1 GTSNPN and CDR2 SVGIG (reference sequence). This CDR3 reads CAWSTQGNQPQHF. CDR3 nucleotides: TGTGCCTGGAGTACCCAGGGCAATCAGCCCCAGCATTTT.

This chain uses TRBV5-1 with TRBJ1-2; perhaps TRBD1 as D (6 bases). Germline loops: CDR1 SGHRS, CDR2 YFSETQ. V was trimmed by 3 bases and J by 4 bases, leaving 16 bases between them. There are 15 residues in the CDR3. The CDR3 nucleotides are TGCGCCAGCAGCTCGGAGACAGGAAGGAGCTATGGCTACACCTTC. This sequence encodes CASSSETGRSYGYTF.

Points on this clone: One junction end disagrees with the germline gene, perhaps due to a read error. This sequence joins TRBV29-1 and TRBJ2-7; D perhaps matches TRBD1 (5 bases). The CDR3 has 13 residues. Germline V gene data show CDR1 as SQVTM and CDR2 as ANQGSEA. CDR3 sequence: CSVLSPGSYEQYF. DNA of the CDR3: TGCAGCGTTCTAAGCCCAGGGTCCTATGAGCAGTACTTC.

The V gene is TRBV5-4, the J gene TRBJ2-1, with TRBD1 matching 7 bases. V lost 4 bases to trimming and J lost 9 bases; unmatched junction nucleotides: 7. The CDR3 length is 13 residues. Germline lookup yields CDR1 SGHNT and CDR2 YYREEE (reference sequence). Here the CDR3 reads CASSLTGVGEQFF. CDR3 nucleotides: TGTGCCAGCAGCCTAACAGGGGTGGGTGAGCAGTTCTTC.

This chain links TRBV11-2 with TRBJ2-7; 10 bases fit TRBD2. The CDR3 contains 14 residues. V shed 1 base and J 3 bases; nucleotides not matched to a gene: 0. CDR1 SGHAT and CDR2 FQNNGV come from the germline V gene. The CDR3 reads CASSLASGGYEQYF. CDR3 nucleotide sequence: TGTGCCAGCAGCTTAGCTAGCGGGGGCTACGAGCAGTACTTC.

The J gene is TRBJ2-2, the V gene TRBV21-1; the table's D gene call, TRBD2, was not cross checked with the DNA. TRBV21-1 is an annotated pseudogene. This CDR3 is built from 18 residues. The DNA for the CDR3 is TGTGCCAGCAGCAGCCGGGACTTGACCTACCTTTCTACCGGGGAGCTGTTTTTT. Its translation is CASSSRDLTYLSTGELFF.

The chain couples TRBV7-9 to TRBJ2-7; TRBD2 is a possible D gene (6 bases). This CDR3 has 14 amino acids. Germline loops: CDR1 SEHNR, CDR2 FQNEAQ (reference sequence). Trimming stripped 6 bases from V and 6 bases from J, with 18 bases between. CDR3 region: CASSSLVRRGEQYF. The CDR3 nucleotides are TGTGCCAGCAGTTCACTCGTTCGGCGGGGCGAGCAGTACTTC. The full variable domain, its missing parts supplied by reference TRBV7-9 and TRBJ2-7, is DTGVSQNPRHKITKRGQNVTFRCDPISEHNRLYWYRQTLGQGPEFLTYFQNEAQLEKSRLLSDRFSAERPKGSFSTLEIQRTEQGDSAMYLCASSSLVRRGEQYFGPGTRLTVT.

The gene calls are TRBV5-1 and TRBJ2-1; 7 positions agree with TRBD2. Germline loops: CDR1 SGHRS, CDR2 YFSETQ. The length of the CDR3 is 14 residues. With 5 bases clipped from V and 4 bases from J, the junction kept 6 bases outside the gene matches. CDR3 protein: CASSPSGPYNEQFF. In nucleotides, the CDR3 is TGCGCCAGCAGTCCTAGCGGACCATACAATGAGCAGTTCTTC.

The J gene is TRBJ1-1, the V gene TRBV9, with TRBD1 as a possible D gene (6 bases). The germline V gene encodes CDR1 SGDLS and CDR2 YYNGEE. V gave up 0 bases and J gave up 0 bases, with 15 bases separating them. CDR3 length: 17 amino acids. CDR3 residues: CASSVATGRALNTEAFF. Written as DNA, the CDR3 is TGTGCCAGCAGCGTAGCGACAGGCCGAGCCCTGAACACTGAAGCTTTCTTT. Using reference TRBV9 and TRBJ1-1 for the parts outside the CDR3, the full variable domain is DSGVTQTPKHLITATGQRVTLRCSPRSGDLSVYWYQQSLDQGLQFLIQYYNGEERAKGNILERFSAQQFPDLHSELNLSSLELGDSALYFCASSVATGRALNTEAFFGQGTRLTVV.

The chain combines TRBV7-8 with TRBJ2-7, with a possible D match to TRBD1 (5 bases). The CDR3 contains 14 residues. CDR1 is SGHVS and CDR2 is FQNEAQ in the germline V gene. Deletions cut 1 base from V and 2 bases from J, with 9 bases between. The CDR3 is CASSLEGRAYEQYF. The CDR3 DNA reads TGTGCCAGCAGCTTAGAGGGCAGGGCCTACGAGCAGTACTTC.

V usage is TRBV27 and J usage is TRBJ1-1, with 7 bases aligning to TRBD1. The germline V gene has CDR1 MNHEY and CDR2 SMNVEV (reference sequence). This CDR3 contains 15 residues. The V segment lost 3 bases and the J segment 0 bases; nucleotides outside the gene matches: 4. The CDR3: CASSFKTGVNTEAFF. For the CDR3, the DNA is TGTGCCAGCAGTTTCAAAACAGGGGTGAACACTGAAGCTTTCTTT.

The chain uses TRBV19 and TRBJ1-1, with D possibly being TRBD1 (6 bases). Germline V lookup: CDR1 LNHDA, CDR2 SQIVND (reference sequence). The CDR3 has 13 amino acids. The V gene lost 8 bases and the J gene lost 5 bases, with 15 bases spanning the gap. CDR3 nucleotide sequence: TGTGCCAGTTTGGGACAAGTTGGGACTGAAGCTTTCTTT. Translated: CASLGQVGTEAFF.